This is a list of T cell receptor beta chains from one sample in a study of T cells after yellow fever vaccination. TCRdb used MiXCR to reprocess the 5' RACE reads, holding one entry per CDR3 protein. The data hold about 320,000 distinct CDR3 sequences, with roughly 10% observed a single time. This specimen consisted of CD4+ T cells sorted from PBMCs, obtained 45 days after the yellow fever booster vaccination. These receptors all come from a young man who received the YFV17D yellow fever vaccine. Both conserved end residues are trimmed from each CDR3. A D gene is named only where the DNA matches it firmly.

d_gene	v_gene	j_gene	CDR3aa
-	TRBV20-1	TRBJ1-1	SARVGINTEAF
-	TRBV11-2	TRBJ2-1	ASSLRWGEQF
-	TRBV3-1	TRBJ1-1	ASSHSGPGTEAF
TRBD1	TRBV18	TRBJ2-5	ASSPGQLTETQY
TRBD1	TRBV5-1	TRBJ2-2	ASSYGTGPGELF
-	TRBV20-1	TRBJ1-2	SARSGSANYGYT
-	TRBV15	TRBJ1-5	ATRRGVPNQPQH
TRBD1	TRBV12-3/TRBV12-4	TRBJ1-1	ASSLILGQGTEAF
TRBD1	TRBV5-5	TRBJ1-1	ASNRGWGNTEAF
-	TRBV12-3/TRBV12-4	TRBJ2-3	ASSLLTVTDTQY
-	TRBV6-1	TRBJ1-4	ASRAPGVFEKLF
-	TRBV28	TRBJ2-3	ASSFIGADDTQY
TRBD1	TRBV12-3/TRBV12-4	TRBJ1-1	ASSLTGGGYTEAF
-	TRBV28	TRBJ2-4	ASSLDSKNIQY